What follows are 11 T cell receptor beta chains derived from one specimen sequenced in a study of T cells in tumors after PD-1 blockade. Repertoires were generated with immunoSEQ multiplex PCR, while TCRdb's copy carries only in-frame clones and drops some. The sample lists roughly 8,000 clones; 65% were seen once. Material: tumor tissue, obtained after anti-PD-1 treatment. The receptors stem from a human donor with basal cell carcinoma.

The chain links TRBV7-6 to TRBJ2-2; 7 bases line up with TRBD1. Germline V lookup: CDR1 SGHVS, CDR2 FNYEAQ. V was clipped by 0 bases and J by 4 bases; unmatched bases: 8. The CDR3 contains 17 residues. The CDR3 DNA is TGTGCCAGCAGCTTAGCAGGGGGCGTCGTAGGCACCGGGGAGCTGTTTTTT. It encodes CASSLAGGVVGTGELFF.

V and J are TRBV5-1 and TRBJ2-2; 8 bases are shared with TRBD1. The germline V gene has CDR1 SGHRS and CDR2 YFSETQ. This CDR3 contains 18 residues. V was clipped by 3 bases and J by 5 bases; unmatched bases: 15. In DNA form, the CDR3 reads TGCGCCAGCAGCTATAACCCGGTCGGTCAGGGGGCAACCGGGGAGCTGTTTTTT. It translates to CASSYNPVGQGATGELFF.

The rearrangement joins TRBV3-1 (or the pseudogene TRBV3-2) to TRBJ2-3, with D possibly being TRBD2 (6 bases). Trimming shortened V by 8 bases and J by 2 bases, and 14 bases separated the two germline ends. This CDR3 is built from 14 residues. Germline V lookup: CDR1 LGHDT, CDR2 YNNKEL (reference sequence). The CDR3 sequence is CASPTGLHTDTQYF. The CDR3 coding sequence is TGTGCCAGCCCTACGGGACTCCACACAGATACGCAGTATTTT.

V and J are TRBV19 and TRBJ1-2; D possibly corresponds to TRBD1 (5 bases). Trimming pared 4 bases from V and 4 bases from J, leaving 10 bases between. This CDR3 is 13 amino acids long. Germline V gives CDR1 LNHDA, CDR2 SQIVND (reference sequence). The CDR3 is CASSTSRGYGYTF. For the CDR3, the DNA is TGTGCCAGTAGTACATCGAGGGGCTATGGCTACACCTTC. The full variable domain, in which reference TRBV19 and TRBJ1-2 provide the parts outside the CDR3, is DGGITQSPKYLFRKEGQNVTLSCEQNLNHDAMYWYRQDPGQGLRLIYYSQIVNDFQKGDIAEGYSVSREKKESFPLTVTSAQKNPTAFYLCASSTSRGYGYTFGSGTRLTVV.

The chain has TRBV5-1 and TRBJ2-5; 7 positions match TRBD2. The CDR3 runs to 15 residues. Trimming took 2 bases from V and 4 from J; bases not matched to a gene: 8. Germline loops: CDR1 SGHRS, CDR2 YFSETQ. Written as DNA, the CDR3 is TGCGCCAGCAGCTTTCAGGGTGGGGGGGGAGAGACCCAGTACTTC. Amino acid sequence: CASSFQGGGGETQYF. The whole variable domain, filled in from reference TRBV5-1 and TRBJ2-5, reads KAGVTQTPRYLIKTRGQQVTLSCSPISGHRSVSWYQQTPGQGLQFLFEYFSETQRNKGNFPGRFSGRQFSNSRSEMNVSTLELGDSALYLCASSFQGGGGETQYFGPGTRLLVL.

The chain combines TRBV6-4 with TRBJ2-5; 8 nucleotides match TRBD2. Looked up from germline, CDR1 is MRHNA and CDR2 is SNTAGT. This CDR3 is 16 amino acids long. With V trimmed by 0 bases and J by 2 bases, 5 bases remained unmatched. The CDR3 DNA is TGTGCCAGCAGTGACTCAGCGGGGGCCGCGCAAGAGACCCAGTACTTC. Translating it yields CASSDSAGAAQETQYF.

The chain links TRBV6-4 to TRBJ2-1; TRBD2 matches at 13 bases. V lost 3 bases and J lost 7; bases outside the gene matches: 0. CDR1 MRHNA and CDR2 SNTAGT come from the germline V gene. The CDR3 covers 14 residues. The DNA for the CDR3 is TGTGCCAGCAGTGAGACTAGCGGGGGGAATGAGCAGTTCTTC. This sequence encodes CASSETSGGNEQFF.

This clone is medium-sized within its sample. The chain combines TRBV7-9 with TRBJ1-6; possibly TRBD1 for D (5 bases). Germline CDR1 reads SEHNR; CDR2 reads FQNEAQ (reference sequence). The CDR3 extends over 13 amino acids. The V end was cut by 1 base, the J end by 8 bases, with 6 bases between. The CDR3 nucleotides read TGTGCCAGCAGCTTAGGGGGGGATTCACCCCTCCACTTT. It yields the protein CASSLGGDSPLHF. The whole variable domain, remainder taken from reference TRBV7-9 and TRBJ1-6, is DTGVSQNPRHKITKRGQNVTFRCDPISEHNRLYWYRQTLGQGPEFLTYFQNEAQLEKSRLLSDRFSAERPKGSFSTLEIQRTEQGDSAMYLCASSLGGDSPLHFGNGTRLTVT.

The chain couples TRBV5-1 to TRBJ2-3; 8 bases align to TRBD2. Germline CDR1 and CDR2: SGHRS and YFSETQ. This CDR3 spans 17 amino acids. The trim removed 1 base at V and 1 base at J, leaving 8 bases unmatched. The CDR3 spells CASSLTSGTSGTDTQYF. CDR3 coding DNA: TGCGCCAGCAGCTTGACTAGCGGTACGAGTGGCACAGATACGCAGTATTTT.

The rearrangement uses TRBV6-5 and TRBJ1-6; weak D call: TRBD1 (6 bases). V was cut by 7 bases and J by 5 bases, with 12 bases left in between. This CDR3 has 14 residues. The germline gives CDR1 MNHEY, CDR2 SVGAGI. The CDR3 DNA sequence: TGTGCCAGCAAAACCGGGACAAATAATTCACCCCTCCACTTT. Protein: CASKTGTNNSPLHF.

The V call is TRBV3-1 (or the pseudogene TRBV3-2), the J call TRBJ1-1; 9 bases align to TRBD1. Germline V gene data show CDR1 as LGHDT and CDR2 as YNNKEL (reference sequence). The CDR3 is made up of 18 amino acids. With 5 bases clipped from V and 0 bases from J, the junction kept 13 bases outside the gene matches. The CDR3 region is CASSSQSGTGLMNTEAFF. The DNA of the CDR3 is TGTGCCAGCAGCTCCCAGTCCGGGACAGGGTTAATGAACACTGAAGCTTTCTTT.